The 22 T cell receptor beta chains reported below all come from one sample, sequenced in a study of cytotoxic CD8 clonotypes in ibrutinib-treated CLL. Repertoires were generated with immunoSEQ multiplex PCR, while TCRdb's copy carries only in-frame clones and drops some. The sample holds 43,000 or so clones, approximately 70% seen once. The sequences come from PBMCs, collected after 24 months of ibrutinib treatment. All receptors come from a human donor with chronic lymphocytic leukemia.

The DNA of the CDR3 is TGTGCCAGCAGTTCCTCTAGGGCGGAACCCCGTCGGTATTTT. This codes for CASSSSRAEPRRYF. The rearrangement uses TRBV27 and TRBJ2-3; D not certain. Germline V gives CDR1 MNHEY, CDR2 SMNVEV (reference sequence). Trimming took off 4 bases at V and 14 bases at J, with 22 bases between the two ends. The CDR3 is 14 residues long.

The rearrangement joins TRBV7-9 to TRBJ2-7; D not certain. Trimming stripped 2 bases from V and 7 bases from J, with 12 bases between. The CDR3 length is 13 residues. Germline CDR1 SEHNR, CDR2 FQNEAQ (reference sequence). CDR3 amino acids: CASSLQAGVEQYF. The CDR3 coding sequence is TGTGCCAGCAGCTTACAGGCTGGTGTTGAGCAGTACTTC.

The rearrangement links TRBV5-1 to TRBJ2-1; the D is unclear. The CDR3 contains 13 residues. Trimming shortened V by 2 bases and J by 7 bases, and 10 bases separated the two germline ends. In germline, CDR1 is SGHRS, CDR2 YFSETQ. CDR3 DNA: TGCGCCAGCAGCTTATTAAGCGCGAATGAGCAGTTCTTC. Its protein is CASSLLSANEQFF.

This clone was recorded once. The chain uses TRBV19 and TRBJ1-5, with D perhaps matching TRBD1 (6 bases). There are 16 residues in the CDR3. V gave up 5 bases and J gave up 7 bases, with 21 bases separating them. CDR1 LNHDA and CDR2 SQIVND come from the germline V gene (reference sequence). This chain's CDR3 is CASSLRGRQARQPQHF. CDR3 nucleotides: TGTGCCAGTAGTCTCCGGGGCCGACAGGCACGCCAGCCCCAGCATTTT.

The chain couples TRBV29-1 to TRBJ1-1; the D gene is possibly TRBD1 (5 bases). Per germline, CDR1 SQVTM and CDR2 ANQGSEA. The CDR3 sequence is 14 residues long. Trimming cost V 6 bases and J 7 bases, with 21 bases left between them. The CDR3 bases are TGCAGCGTCTCCGGGCCCCCTAGGGACTTTGAAGCTTTCTTT. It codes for CSVSGPPRDFEAFF. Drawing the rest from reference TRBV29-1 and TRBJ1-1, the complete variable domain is SAVISQKPSRDICQRGTSLTIQCQVDSQVTMMFWYRQQPGQSLTLIATANQGSEATYESGFVIDKFPISRPNLTFSTLTVSNMSPEDSSIYLCSVSGPPRDFEAFFGQGTRLTVV.

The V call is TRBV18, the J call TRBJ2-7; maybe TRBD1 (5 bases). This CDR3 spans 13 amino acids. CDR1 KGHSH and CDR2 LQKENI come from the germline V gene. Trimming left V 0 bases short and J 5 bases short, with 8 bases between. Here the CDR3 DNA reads TGTGCCAGCTCACCACCAGGGGCCCACGAGCAGTACTTC. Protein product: CASSPPGAHEQYF.

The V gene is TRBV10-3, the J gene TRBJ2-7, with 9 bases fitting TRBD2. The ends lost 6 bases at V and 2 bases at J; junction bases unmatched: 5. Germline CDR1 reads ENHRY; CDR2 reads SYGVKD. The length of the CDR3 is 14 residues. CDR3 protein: CAIRTSGDPYEQYF. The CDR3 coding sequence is TGTGCCATCAGGACTAGCGGTGACCCCTACGAGCAGTACTTC.

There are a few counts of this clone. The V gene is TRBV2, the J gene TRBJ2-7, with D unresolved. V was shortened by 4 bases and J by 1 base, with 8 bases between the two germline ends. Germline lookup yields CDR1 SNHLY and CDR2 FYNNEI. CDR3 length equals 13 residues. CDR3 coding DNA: TGTGCCAGCAGTGGGCTAGAGTCCTACGAGCAGTACTTC. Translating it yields CASSGLESYEQYF. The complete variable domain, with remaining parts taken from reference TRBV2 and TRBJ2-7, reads EPEVTQTPSHQVTQMGQEVILRCVPISNHLYFYWYRQILGQKVEFLVSFYNNEISEKSEIFDDQFSVERPDGSNFTLKIRSTKLEDSAMYFCASSGLESYEQYFGPGTRLTVT.

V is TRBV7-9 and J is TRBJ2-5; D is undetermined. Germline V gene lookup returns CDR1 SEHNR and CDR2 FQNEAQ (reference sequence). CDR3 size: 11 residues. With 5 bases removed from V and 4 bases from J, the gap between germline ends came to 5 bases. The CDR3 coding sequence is TGTGCCAGCAGCAATCCAGAGACCCAGTACTTC. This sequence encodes CASSNPETQYF.

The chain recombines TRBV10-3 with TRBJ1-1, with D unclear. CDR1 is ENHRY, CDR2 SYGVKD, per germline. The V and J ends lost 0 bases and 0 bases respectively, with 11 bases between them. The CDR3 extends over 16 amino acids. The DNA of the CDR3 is TGTGCCATCAGTGAGTCGAAGCTGGGGTTGAACACTGAAGCTTTCTTT. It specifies CAISESKLGLNTEAFF.

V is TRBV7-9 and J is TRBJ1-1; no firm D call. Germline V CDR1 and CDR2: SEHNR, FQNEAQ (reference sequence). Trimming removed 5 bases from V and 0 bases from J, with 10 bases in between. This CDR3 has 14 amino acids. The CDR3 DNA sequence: TGTGCCAGCAGCGCGGCCTTCATGAACACTGAAGCTTTCTTT. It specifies CASSAAFMNTEAFF.

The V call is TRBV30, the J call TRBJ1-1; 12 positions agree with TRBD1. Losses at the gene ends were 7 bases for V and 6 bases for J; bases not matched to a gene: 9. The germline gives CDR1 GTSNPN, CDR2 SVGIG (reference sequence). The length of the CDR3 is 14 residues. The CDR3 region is CASRGTGGEAEAFF. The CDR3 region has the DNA TGTGCCTCGCGGGGGACAGGGGGCGAGGCTGAAGCTTTCTTT.

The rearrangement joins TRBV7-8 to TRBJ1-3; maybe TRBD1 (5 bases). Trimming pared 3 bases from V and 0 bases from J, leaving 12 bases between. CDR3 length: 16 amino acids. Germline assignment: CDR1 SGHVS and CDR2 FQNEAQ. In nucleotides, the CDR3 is TGTGCCAGCAGCTTGGGGCGCTCGTTCTCTGGAAACACCATATATTTT. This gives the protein CASSLGRSFSGNTIYF.

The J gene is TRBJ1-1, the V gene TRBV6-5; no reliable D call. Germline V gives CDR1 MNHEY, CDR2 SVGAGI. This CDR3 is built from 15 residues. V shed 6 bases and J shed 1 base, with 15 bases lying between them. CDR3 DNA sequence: TGTGCCAGCAGCCCTAGTTATGGAACGAACACTGAAGCTTTCTTT. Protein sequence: CASSPSYGTNTEAFF.

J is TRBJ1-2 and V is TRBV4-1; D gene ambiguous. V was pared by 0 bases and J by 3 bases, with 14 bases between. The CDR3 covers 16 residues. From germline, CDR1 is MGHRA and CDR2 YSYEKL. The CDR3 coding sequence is TGCGCCAGCAGCCAAGAGGTCCGTGTAGGGTACTATGGCTACACCTTC. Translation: CASSQEVRVGYYGYTF.

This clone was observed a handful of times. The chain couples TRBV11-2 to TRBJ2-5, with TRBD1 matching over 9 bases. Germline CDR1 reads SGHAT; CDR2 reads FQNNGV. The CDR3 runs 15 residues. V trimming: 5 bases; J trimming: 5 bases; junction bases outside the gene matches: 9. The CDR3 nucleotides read TGTGCCAGCAGCCACCCGGGACAGGGTTACGAGACCCAGTACTTC. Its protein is CASSHPGQGYETQYF.

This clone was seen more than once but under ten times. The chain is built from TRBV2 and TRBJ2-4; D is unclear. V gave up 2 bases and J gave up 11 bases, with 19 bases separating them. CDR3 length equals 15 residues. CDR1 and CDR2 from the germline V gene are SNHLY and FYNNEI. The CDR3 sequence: CASSERIGRSGFQYF. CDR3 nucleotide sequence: TGTGCCAGCAGTGAACGGATAGGGCGTTCCGGTTTTCAGTACTTC.

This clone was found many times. In DNA form, the CDR3 reads TGTGCCAGCAGGGACTATAGGAATGAGCAGTTCTTC. Translation: CASRDYRNEQFF. The V and J genes are TRBV13 and TRBJ2-1; a weak D match, TRBD2 (6 bases). CDR1 PRHDT and CDR2 FYEKMQ come from the germline V gene (reference sequence). V was clipped by 6 bases and J by 7 bases, with 10 bases between them. This CDR3 spans 12 amino acids.

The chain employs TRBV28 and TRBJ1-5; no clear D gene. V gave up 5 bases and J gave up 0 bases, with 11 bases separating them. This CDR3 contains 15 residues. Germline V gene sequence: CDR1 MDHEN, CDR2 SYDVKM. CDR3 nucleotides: TGTGCCAGCAGTCACCGACGGAATAGCAATCAGCCCCAGCATTTT. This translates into CASSHRRNSNQPQHF.

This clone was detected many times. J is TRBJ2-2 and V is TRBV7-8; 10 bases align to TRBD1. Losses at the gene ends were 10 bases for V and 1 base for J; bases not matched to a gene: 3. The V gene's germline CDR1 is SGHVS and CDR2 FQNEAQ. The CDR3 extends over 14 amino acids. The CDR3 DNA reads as TGTGCCACCCGGGACAGGGGGAACACCGGGGAGCTGTTTTTT. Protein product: CATRDRGNTGELFF.

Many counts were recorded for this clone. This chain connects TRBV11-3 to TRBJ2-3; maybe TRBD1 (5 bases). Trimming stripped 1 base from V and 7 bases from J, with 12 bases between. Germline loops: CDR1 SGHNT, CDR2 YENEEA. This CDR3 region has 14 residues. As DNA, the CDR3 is TGTGCCAGCAGCTTAGCCCCAGGGATGAATACGCAGTATTTT. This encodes CASSLAPGMNTQYF.

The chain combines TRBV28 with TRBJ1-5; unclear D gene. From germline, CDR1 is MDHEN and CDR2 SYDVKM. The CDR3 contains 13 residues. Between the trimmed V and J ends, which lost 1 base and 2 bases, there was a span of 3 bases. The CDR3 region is CASSLLGNQPQHF. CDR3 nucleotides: TGTGCCAGCAGTTTATTGGGCAATCAGCCCCAGCATTTT.